This entry describes one T cell receptor (beta chain). The CDR3 covers 12 residues. Germline lookup yields CDR1 KGHSH and CDR2 LQKENI. V was trimmed by 8 bases and J by 5 bases, leaving 10 bases between them. This record comes from a study of blood T cell repertoires in COVID-19. Libraries were prepared by immunoSEQ multiplex PCR; TCRdb keeps only in-frame clonotypes and omits some of them. The profile shows 240,000 or so clones, about four fifths of them singletons. This TCR derives from a woman between 18 and 30 years old with acute or convalescent COVID-19. Sequencing used peripheral blood. The chain joins TRBV18 to TRBJ2-1; D not resolved. The CDR3 nucleotides are TGTGCCAGCACCAGAACAGACAATGAGCAGTTCTTC. It translates to CASTRTDNEQFF.